The 25 T cell receptor beta chains given below trace back to one sample, sequenced in a study of blood T cells in healthy people across ages. Through a sample-barcoded 5' primer and a J-beta primer mix, a second PCR was run for roughly 6 to 12 cycles. TCRdb fed the 5' RACE reads into MiXCR, producing one record per CDR3 protein. Of hundreds of thousands of distinct CDR3 sequences listed, roughly 50% are singletons. Sequencing was carried out using blood. These receptors were obtained from a man older than 75 in good health.

The genes are TRBV6-6 and TRBJ1-2; D not resolved. With 2 bases removed from V and 4 bases from J, the gap between germline ends came to 5 bases. CDR1 MNHNY and CDR2 SVGAGI come from the germline V gene (reference sequence). The CDR3 sequence is 12 residues long. CDR3 amino acids: CASSYTPYGYTF. CDR3 nucleotides: TGTGCCAGCAGTTACACACCCTATGGCTACACCTTC.

A remark on this clonotype: A junction end diverges from the germline sequence, so it may reflect a read error. The J gene is TRBJ1-1, the V gene TRBV3-1, with 7 nucleotides matching TRBD1. The CDR3 has 12 residues. Germline CDR1 reads LGHDT; CDR2 reads YNNKEL (reference sequence). The chain's CDR3 is CTSIPTGSEAFF. In nucleotides, the CDR3 is TGTACCAGCATCCCGACAGGGTCTGAAGCTTTCTTT.

The rearrangement joins TRBV29-1 to TRBJ1-1, with D hard to call. V lost 7 bases and J lost 0, with 12 bases in between. CDR3 size: 13 residues. Germline assignment: CDR1 SQVTM and CDR2 ANQGSEA. CDR3 in amino acids: CSAVRFMNTEAFF. The CDR3 DNA reads TGCAGCGCAGTCCGGTTCATGAACACTGAAGCTTTCTTT.

The chain is built from TRBV9 and TRBJ2-4; TRBD1 is a possible D gene (5 bases). Matching the DNA end better, TRBJ2-7 makes the J call doubtful. The CDR3 contains 16 residues. Germline V lookup: CDR1 SGDLS, CDR2 YYNGEE. DNA of the CDR3: TGTGCCAGCAGCGTAGAGGGGCAGTTTATGACGGGCGAGCAGTACTTC. This codes for CASSVEGQFMTGEQYF.

This chain links TRBV11-1 with TRBJ2-1; 7 bases are a match to TRBD2. CDR3 length: 14 amino acids. CDR1 is SGHAT, CDR2 FQDESV, per germline (reference sequence). V dropped 5 bases and J dropped 5; count of bases not matched to a gene: 6. The CDR3 spells CASSISGRDNEQFF. CDR3 nucleotides: TGTGCCAGCAGCATTAGCGGGCGGGACAATGAGCAGTTCTTC.

The V and J genes are TRBV2 and TRBJ2-7; TRBD2 matches 12 bases. The V segment lost 1 base and the J segment 8 bases; nucleotides outside the gene matches: 3. Germline CDR1 reads SNHLY; CDR2 reads FYNNEI. The CDR3 contains 14 residues. In DNA form, the CDR3 reads TGTGCCAGCAGTGAAGTGACTAGCGGGGGTAAGCAGTACTTC. Its translation: CASSEVTSGGKQYF.

This chain links TRBV29-1 with TRBJ1-1; possibly TRBD1 for D (6 bases). From germline, CDR1 is SQVTM and CDR2 ANQGSEA. The CDR3 spans 14 residues. Between the trimmed V and J ends, which lost 6 bases and 8 bases, there was a span of 22 bases. The chain's CDR3 is CSVRGQTLNPEAFF. CDR3 coding DNA: TGCAGCGTACGTGGACAGACGTTAAACCCAGAAGCTTTCTTT.

The V call is TRBV29-1, the J call TRBJ2-3; 8 bases map to TRBD2. CDR3 length: 12 residues. Germline CDR1 reads SQVTM; CDR2 reads ANQGSEA. V lost 8 bases, J lost 14 bases, and 15 bases stayed unmatched. The CDR3 DNA sequence: TGCAGCTATAGCGGGGAGCACAGATACGCGTATTTT. Protein product: CSYSGEHRYAYF.

A few counts support this clonotype. The rearrangement links TRBV20-1 to TRBJ2-6; perhaps TRBD1 as D (5 bases). Germline CDR1 is DFQATT and CDR2 is SNEGSKA (reference sequence). The CDR3 is made up of 14 amino acids. With 6 bases removed from V and 4 bases from J, the gap between germline ends came to 13 bases. Here the CDR3 DNA reads TGCAGTGCGGAGCCAGGGCCCGGGGCCAACGTCCTGACTTTC. Translating it yields CSAEPGPGANVLTF.

CDR3 bases: TGTGCCAGCAGTGAAGGTCCGGCGGATGAGCAGTACTTC. Protein: CASSEGPADEQYF. This rearrangement joins TRBV25-1 to TRBJ2-5; D is unclear. The CDR3 contains 13 residues. The germline V and J ends were trimmed by 2 bases and 11 bases, with 15 bases remaining between them. Germline V gene data show CDR1 as MGHDK and CDR2 as SYGVNS.

This clonotype was recorded a few times. The rearrangement links TRBV29-1 to TRBJ2-1, with 8 bases identical to TRBD2. Germline assignment: CDR1 SQVTM and CDR2 ANQGSEA. The ends lost 7 bases at V and 2 bases at J; junction bases unmatched: 7. This CDR3 is 14 amino acids long. The CDR3 region is CSGQREMAYNEQFF. In DNA form, the CDR3 reads TGCAGCGGCCAGCGGGAGATGGCCTACAATGAGCAGTTCTTC.

The CDR3 coding sequence is TGTGCCAGCAGCCAGAGGGGTGTCACTGAAGCTTTCTTT. It translates to CASSQRGVTEAFF. The chain combines TRBV3-1 with TRBJ1-1; D is possibly TRBD1 (5 bases). CDR3 length: 13 amino acids. The V end lost 3 bases, the J end lost 4 bases, and 9 bases lay between the germline ends. Germline V gene lookup returns CDR1 LGHDT and CDR2 YNNKEL (reference sequence).

The chain carries TRBV6-2 or TRBV6-3 and TRBJ2-5, with 7 bases aligning to TRBD1. The V and J ends lost 8 bases and 11 bases, in that order; junction bases with no gene match: 11. The CDR3 has 12 residues. Per the germline V gene, CDR1 is MNHEY and CDR2 is SVGEGT. As DNA, the CDR3 is TGTGCCAGCGGACAGGATTACAATGAGCAGTACTTC. This gives the protein CASGQDYNEQYF.

This chain links TRBV20-1 with TRBJ1-4; D uncertain. This CDR3 is 13 amino acids long. The V end lost 0 bases, the J end lost 5 bases, and 7 bases lay between the germline ends. Germline-derived CDR1 and CDR2 are DFQATT and SNEGSKA (reference sequence). CDR3 sequence (DNA): TGCAGTGCTAGAGATAATCAGAATGAAAAACTGTTTTTT. It codes for CSARDNQNEKLFF.

The chain carries TRBV15 and TRBJ2-1; TRBD2 matches 9 bases. The ends lost 1 base at V and 5 bases at J; junction bases unmatched: 6. Looked up from germline, CDR1 is LNHNV and CDR2 is YYDKDF (reference sequence). This CDR3 is built from 16 residues. CDR3 bases: TGTGCCACCAGCAGAGGTGTAGCGGGAGTTAACAATGAGCAGTTCTTC. Translated: CATSRGVAGVNNEQFF.

As to this clonotype: Just one base apart from a much larger clone, this may be a read error. V is TRBV20-1 and J is TRBJ1-2, with 7 bases that match TRBD1. The CDR3 runs to 15 residues. The V segment lost 3 bases and the J segment 5 bases; nucleotides outside the gene matches: 12. Germline CDR1 is DFQATT and CDR2 is SNEGSKA (reference sequence). Here the CDR3 reads CSASIPGQSSYGYTF. The CDR3, as DNA: TGCAGTGCTAGCATCCCGGGACAGAGTTCATATGGCTACACCTTC.

This clonotype showed up just a few times. The chain combines TRBV2 with TRBJ2-7, with a possible D match to TRBD2 (5 bases). Germline V lookup: CDR1 SNHLY, CDR2 FYNNEI. The CDR3 is 14 amino acids. Trimming cost V 6 bases and J 7 bases, with 19 bases left between them. The CDR3 nucleotides read TGTGCCAGCAGCCCCATCCGGGGTCGATGGGAGCAGTACTTC. Protein product: CASSPIRGRWEQYF. Drawing the rest from reference TRBV2 and TRBJ2-7, the complete variable domain is EPEVTQTPSHQVTQMGQEVILRCVPISNHLYFYWYRQILGQKVEFLVSFYNNEISEKSEIFDDQFSVERPDGSNFTLKIRSTKLEDSAMYFCASSPIRGRWEQYFGPGTRLTVT.

The chain carries TRBV12-3 or TRBV12-4 and TRBJ2-3, with 7 bases identical to TRBD2. The CDR3 covers 15 residues. Unmatched junction bases numbered 7, after V lost 5 bases and J lost 2 bases. CDR3 protein: CASSPGTIPTDTQYF. CDR3 DNA: TGTGCCAGCAGTCCCGGGACTATCCCCACAGATACGCAGTATTTT.

The sample holds a few counts of this clonotype. V gene TRBV7-2 combines with J gene TRBJ2-1; D is uncertain. The germline V gene has CDR1 SGHTA and CDR2 FQGNSA. The CDR3 is made up of 15 amino acids. Trimming pared 4 bases from V and 4 bases from J, leaving 14 bases between. CDR3 loop: CASSSQPFAYNEQFF. CDR3 coding DNA: TGTGCCAGCAGCTCCCAACCCTTTGCTTACAATGAGCAGTTCTTC.

The chain is built from TRBV20-1 and TRBJ1-5, with D possibly TRBD1 on 6 matching bases. Trimming cost V 3 bases and J 2 bases, with 23 bases left between them. Germline V gene data show CDR1 as DFQATT and CDR2 as SNEGSKA (reference sequence). The CDR3 loop spans 18 amino acids. CDR3 sequence: CSARGGRGTEIGNQPQHF. DNA for the CDR3: TGCAGTGCTAGGGGGGGCAGGGGAACGGAGATCGGCAATCAGCCCCAGCATTTT.

With regard to this clonotype: The junction and the germline gene differ at one end; a read error may be behind it. Here the CDR3 reads CSADRDQGTQYF. The CDR3 nucleotides are TGCAGCGCTGACAGGGACCAAGGGACCCAGTACTTC. The chain combines TRBV29-1 with TRBJ2-7; 7 nucleotides align to TRBD1. The DNA end is a closer match to TRBJ2-5, so the J assignment may be wrong. CDR1 and CDR2 from the germline V gene are SQVTM and ANQGSEA. The CDR3 totals 12 residues.

This clonotype was seen only a few times. This chain joins TRBV27 and TRBJ2-5; TRBD2 aligns across 8 bases. J gave up 6 bases and V 5 bases, and 11 bases lay outside the gene matches. CDR1 and CDR2 from the germline V gene are MNHEY and SMNVEV (reference sequence). This CDR3 has 15 amino acids. CDR3 in amino acids: CASSPPGLDRKTQYF. The CDR3 DNA is TGTGCCAGCAGTCCCCCGGGACTAGATCGTAAGACCCAGTACTTC.

V usage is TRBV12-3 or TRBV12-4 and J usage is TRBJ2-7; 7 bases are shared with TRBD2. The CDR3 has 16 residues. The J segment lost 4 bases and the V segment lost 5 bases, leaving 14 bases of the junction unmatched. Here the CDR3 reads CASSPRVDRGDYEQYF. The CDR3 DNA reads TGTGCCAGCAGTCCCCGGGTTGATCGGGGGGATTACGAGCAGTACTTC.

This chain links TRBV20-1 with TRBJ2-5, with D perhaps TRBD1 (6 bases). V was trimmed by 2 bases and J by 5 bases, leaving 15 bases between them. There are 14 residues in the CDR3. Germline V gene sequence: CDR1 DFQATT, CDR2 SNEGSKA (reference sequence). The CDR3, as DNA: TGCAGTGCTAGAAGGGGGAGCCCCTGGGAGACCCAGTACTTC. Its translation: CSARRGSPWETQYF.

The chain uses TRBV12-3 or TRBV12-4 and TRBJ2-5; TRBD2 matches at 14 bases. The J call could be wrong; TRBJ2-7 is a better fit for the DNA end. The CDR3 extends over 14 amino acids. The CDR3 sequence is CASRRLAGGREQYF. Written as DNA, the CDR3 is TGTGCCAGCAGGAGACTAGCGGGAGGGCGCGAGCAGTACTTC.